These 18 T cell receptor beta chains share one sample of origin, sequenced in a study of blood T cell repertoires in COVID-19. Method: immunoSEQ multiplex PCR; TCRdb's copy keeps in-frame clones and lacks some. This sample has some 31,000 clones, with approximately 83% found just once. Sequencing was performed on peripheral blood. The receptors derive from a woman aged 55-69 years with active COVID-19.

This clone was found a few times. The chain recombines TRBV3-1 (or the pseudogene TRBV3-2) with TRBJ1-2; TRBD1 matches at 9 bases. This CDR3 has 20 residues. Germline V gene lookup returns CDR1 LGHDT and CDR2 YNNKEL (reference sequence). Trimming at V came to 2 bases and at J to 2 bases, leaving 18 bases not matched to a gene. In DNA form, the CDR3 reads TGTGCCAGCAGCCAAAGTCCGGGACAGGGTTTCGAGGCCAGAAACTATGGCTACACCTTC. Its protein product is CASSQSPGQGFEARNYGYTF.

The V gene is TRBV4-1, the J gene TRBJ1-2; D is perhaps TRBD1 (5 bases). V was shortened by 0 bases and J by 7 bases, with 18 bases between the two germline ends. The CDR3 loop spans 16 amino acids. Germline loops: CDR1 MGHRA, CDR2 YSYEKL. CDR3 loop: CASSQDRAPWPTGYTF. The CDR3 nucleotides are TGCGCCAGCAGCCAAGACAGGGCTCCATGGCCCACTGGCTACACCTTC.

The gene calls are TRBV10-3 and TRBJ2-1; D is unresolved. The V end lost 5 bases, the J end lost 5 bases, and 7 bases lay between the germline ends. CDR3 length: 12 residues. Germline-derived CDR1 and CDR2 are ENHRY and SYGVKD. CDR3 sequence (DNA): TGTGCCATCAGTAGGCAGGACAATGAGCAGTTCTTC. It specifies CAISRQDNEQFF.

V gene TRBV7-7 combines with J gene TRBJ2-1; 7 bases fit TRBD1. V lost 5 bases and J lost 4; bases outside the gene matches: 2. The CDR3 has 13 residues. The germline CDR1 and CDR2 sequences are SSHAT and FNYEAQ (reference sequence). Written as DNA, the CDR3 is TGTGCCAGCAGCCAGGGACAGTACAATGAGCAGTTCTTC. The encoded protein is CASSQGQYNEQFF.

The CDR3 protein is CASRLDRVRTEAFF. CDR3 in DNA: TGTGCCAGCAGATTGGACAGGGTGCGGACTGAAGCTTTCTTT. The V call is TRBV6-5, the J call TRBJ1-1, with TRBD1 matching 8 bases. The germline CDR1 and CDR2 sequences are MNHEY and SVGAGI. The J segment lost 5 bases and the V segment lost 6 bases, leaving 8 bases of the junction unmatched. The CDR3 length is 14 residues.

V gene TRBV28 combines with J gene TRBJ1-2; 9 nucleotides agree with TRBD1. The length of the CDR3 is 14 residues. The J segment lost 3 bases and the V segment lost 5 bases, leaving 4 bases of the junction unmatched. Germline-derived CDR1 and CDR2 are MDHEN and SYDVKM. CDR3 coding DNA: TGTGCCAGCAGTGCCGGGACAGGGTACTATGGCTACACCTTC. It yields the protein CASSAGTGYYGYTF.

The V gene is TRBV5-1, the J gene TRBJ2-7; D perhaps matches TRBD2 (7 bases). V was cut by 2 bases and J by 2 bases, with 14 bases left in between. The CDR3 has 15 amino acids. The germline V gene has CDR1 SGHRS and CDR2 YFSETQ. CDR3 DNA: TGCGCCAGCAGCTTCTGGGCGGGGGCACCCTACGAGCAGTACTTC. It translates to CASSFWAGAPYEQYF.

This chain links TRBV11-2 with TRBJ2-7, with 7 bases matching TRBD2. This CDR3 is 14 amino acids long. V shed 4 bases, J shed 2 bases, and the junction held 5 bases outside the gene matches. CDR1 and CDR2 (germline): SGHAT, FQNNGV. The CDR3 DNA follows: TGTGCCAGCAGCTCAGGGACTACCACCTACGAGCAGTACTTC. Encoded protein: CASSSGTTTYEQYF.

The chain employs TRBV4-2 and TRBJ1-1; D is unclear. Trimming removed 4 bases from V and 0 bases from J, with 9 bases in between. Germline CDR1 reads LGHNA; CDR2 reads YNFKEQ. The CDR3 contains 14 residues. The CDR3 region has the DNA TGTGCCAGCAGCCCCCGTCTAATGAACACTGAAGCTTTCTTT. Its translation is CASSPRLMNTEAFF.

The chain links TRBV7-9 to TRBJ1-2, with D possibly TRBD1 on 6 matching bases. Germline V gene data show CDR1 as SEHNR and CDR2 as FQNEAQ (reference sequence). Trimming took 2 bases from V and 7 from J, leaving 17 bases between them. The CDR3 loop spans 15 amino acids. CDR3 sequence reads: CASSLPPGVGFGYTF. CDR3 DNA: TGTGCCAGCAGCTTACCCCCAGGGGTGGGTTTTGGCTACACCTTC.

The chain links TRBV6-5 to TRBJ1-4; D ambiguous. Deletions cut 8 bases from V and 0 bases from J, with 10 bases between. The V gene's germline CDR1 is MNHEY and CDR2 SVGAGI. This CDR3 contains 14 residues. The CDR3 region has the DNA TGTGCCAGCGCCTTAGCAGCAACTAATGAAAAACTGTTTTTT. Translating gives CASALAATNEKLFF.

J is TRBJ1-5 and V is TRBV6-1, with no clear D. This CDR3 is 14 amino acids long. Germline V gives CDR1 MNHNS, CDR2 SASEGT. Trimming removed 3 bases from V and 2 bases from J, with 8 bases in between. Here the CDR3 reads CASSEVGGNQPQHF. The DNA of the CDR3 is TGTGCCAGCAGTGAGGTCGGAGGCAATCAGCCCCAGCATTTT.

This clone has only a few counts. This rearrangement joins TRBV7-6 to TRBJ2-3; TRBD2 matches 8 bases. CDR3 length: 16 residues. The V gene end was trimmed by 1 base and the J gene end by 6 bases; junction bases not matched to a gene: 9. Per germline, CDR1 SGHVS and CDR2 FNYEAQ. The CDR3, as DNA: TGTGCCAGCAGCTTAGTCGGTGGGACTAGTCTGGATACGCAGTATTTT. The encoded protein is CASSLVGGTSLDTQYF.

The chain employs TRBV3-1 (or the pseudogene TRBV3-2) and TRBJ1-3, with 8 bases matching TRBD1. The CDR3 loop spans 16 amino acids. The V and J ends lost 4 bases and 1 base, in that order; junction bases with no gene match: 6. Per germline, CDR1 LGHDT and CDR2 YNNKEL (reference sequence). The CDR3 protein is CASSPGQGSSGNTIYF. DNA for the CDR3: TGTGCCAGCAGCCCCGGACAGGGAAGTTCTGGAAACACCATATATTTT.

This clone has only one observation. The chain uses TRBV6-5 and TRBJ1-5; TRBD1 aligns across 7 bases. Germline V CDR1 and CDR2: MNHEY, SVGAGI. V was pared by 5 bases and J by 3 bases, with 4 bases of the junction left unmatched. The CDR3 runs to 14 residues. This chain's CDR3 is CASSRTGVNQPQHF. The CDR3 nucleotides are TGTGCCAGCAGTCGCACAGGGGTCAATCAGCCCCAGCATTTT.

The count of this clone is one. V usage is TRBV5-1 and J usage is TRBJ1-1; no clear D gene. The V and J ends lost 1 base and 0 bases respectively, with 13 bases between them. Germline loops: CDR1 SGHRS, CDR2 YFSETQ. The CDR3 length is 16 residues. The CDR3 nucleotides read TGCGCCAGCAGCTTGAAGCGCAACGGGTTGAACACTGAAGCTTTCTTT. Protein product: CASSLKRNGLNTEAFF.

V gene TRBV28 combines with J gene TRBJ1-5; D not resolved. The CDR3 runs to 13 residues. The germline CDR1 and CDR2 sequences are MDHEN and SYDVKM. With 8 bases removed from V and 1 base from J, the gap between germline ends came to 9 bases. The chain's CDR3 is CASYQRSNQPQHF. In nucleotides, the CDR3 is TGTGCCAGCTACCAACGGAGCAATCAGCCCCAGCATTTT. Variable domain in full (rest from reference TRBV28 and TRBJ1-5): DVKVTQSSRYLVKRTGEKVFLECVQDMDHENMFWYRQDPGLGLRLIYFSYDVKMKEKGDIPEGYSVSREKKERFSLILESASTNQTSMYLCASYQRSNQPQHFGDGTRLSIL.

V usage is TRBV19 and J usage is TRBJ2-1, with a weak D call TRBD1 (6 bases). The germline V gene has CDR1 LNHDA and CDR2 SQIVND (reference sequence). V was pared by 4 bases and J by 0 bases, with 10 bases between. CDR3 length: 15 residues. The CDR3 loop reads CASSTDRSSYNEQFF. The DNA for the CDR3 is TGTGCCAGTAGTACCGACAGGAGCTCCTACAATGAGCAGTTCTTC.